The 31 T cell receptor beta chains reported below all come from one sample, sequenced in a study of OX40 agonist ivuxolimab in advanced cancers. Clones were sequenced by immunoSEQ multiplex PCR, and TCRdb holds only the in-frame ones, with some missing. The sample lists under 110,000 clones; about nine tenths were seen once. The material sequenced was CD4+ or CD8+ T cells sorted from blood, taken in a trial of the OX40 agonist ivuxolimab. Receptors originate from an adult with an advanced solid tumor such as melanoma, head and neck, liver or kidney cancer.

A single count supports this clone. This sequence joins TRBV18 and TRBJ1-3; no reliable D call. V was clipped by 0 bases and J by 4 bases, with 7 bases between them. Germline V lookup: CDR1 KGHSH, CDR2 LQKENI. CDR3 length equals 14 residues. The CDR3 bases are TGTGCCAGCTCACCACCGAATCCGGGAAACACCATATATTTT. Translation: CASSPPNPGNTIYF.

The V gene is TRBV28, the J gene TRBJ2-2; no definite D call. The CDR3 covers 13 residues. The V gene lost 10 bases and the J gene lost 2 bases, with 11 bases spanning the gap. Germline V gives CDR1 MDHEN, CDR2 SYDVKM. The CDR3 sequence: CATTHPNTGELFF. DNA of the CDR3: TGTGCCACAACACATCCTAACACCGGGGAGCTGTTTTTT.

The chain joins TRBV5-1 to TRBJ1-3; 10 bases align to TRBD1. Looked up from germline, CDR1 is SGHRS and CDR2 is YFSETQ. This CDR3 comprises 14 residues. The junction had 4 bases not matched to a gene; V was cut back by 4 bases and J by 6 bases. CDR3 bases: TGCGCCAGCAGCGCGGGACAGGGGACAAACACCATATATTTT. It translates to CASSAGQGTNTIYF.

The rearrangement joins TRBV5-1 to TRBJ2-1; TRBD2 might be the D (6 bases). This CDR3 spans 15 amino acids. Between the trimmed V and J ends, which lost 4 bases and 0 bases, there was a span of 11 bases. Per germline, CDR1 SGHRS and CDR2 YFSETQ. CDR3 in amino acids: CASSPMTSSYNEQFF. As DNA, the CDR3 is TGCGCCAGCAGCCCTATGACTAGCTCCTACAATGAGCAGTTCTTC. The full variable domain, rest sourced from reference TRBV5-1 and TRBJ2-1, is KAGVTQTPRYLIKTRGQQVTLSCSPISGHRSVSWYQQTPGQGLQFLFEYFSETQRNKGNFPGRFSGRQFSNSRSEMNVSTLELGDSALYLCASSPMTSSYNEQFFGPGTRLTVL.

The CDR3 DNA sequence: TGTGCCTGGAGTGTATTAAGGGGACAGCTGTTTTTT. Amino acid sequence: CAWSVLRGQLFF. The chain recombines TRBV30 with TRBJ2-2; D tentatively reads TRBD1 or TRBD2 (5 bases each). With 0 bases removed from V and 12 bases from J, the gap between germline ends came to 11 bases. Germline V gene data show CDR1 as GTSNPN and CDR2 as SVGIG (reference sequence). This CDR3 contains 12 residues.

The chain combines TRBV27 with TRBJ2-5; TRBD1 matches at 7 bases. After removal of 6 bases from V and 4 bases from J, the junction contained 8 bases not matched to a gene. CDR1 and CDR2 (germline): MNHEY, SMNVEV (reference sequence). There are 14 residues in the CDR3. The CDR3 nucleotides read TGTGCCAGCAGGATGACAGGGTTCGGAGAGACCCAGTACTTC. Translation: CASRMTGFGETQYF.

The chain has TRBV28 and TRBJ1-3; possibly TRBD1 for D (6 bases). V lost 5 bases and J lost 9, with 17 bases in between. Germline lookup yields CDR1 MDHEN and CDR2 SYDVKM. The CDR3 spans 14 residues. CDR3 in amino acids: CASSPQQGLSTIYF. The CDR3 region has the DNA TGTGCCAGCAGTCCTCAACAGGGATTAAGCACCATATATTTT. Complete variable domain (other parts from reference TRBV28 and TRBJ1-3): DVKVTQSSRYLVKRTGEKVFLECVQDMDHENMFWYRQDPGLGLRLIYFSYDVKMKEKGDIPEGYSVSREKKERFSLILESASTNQTSMYLCASSPQQGLSTIYFGEGSWLTVV.

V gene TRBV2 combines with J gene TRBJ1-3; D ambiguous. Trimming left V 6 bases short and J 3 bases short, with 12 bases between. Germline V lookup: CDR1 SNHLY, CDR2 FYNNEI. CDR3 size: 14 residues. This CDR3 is CASSVKRGGNTIYF. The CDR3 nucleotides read TGTGCCAGCAGCGTCAAGCGGGGTGGAAACACCATATATTTT.

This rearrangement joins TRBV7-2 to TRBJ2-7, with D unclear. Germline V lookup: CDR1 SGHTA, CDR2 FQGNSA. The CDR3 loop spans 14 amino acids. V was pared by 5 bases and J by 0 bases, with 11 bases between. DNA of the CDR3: TGTGCCAGCAGCCAAGACATTTACTCCTACGAGCAGTACTTC. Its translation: CASSQDIYSYEQYF. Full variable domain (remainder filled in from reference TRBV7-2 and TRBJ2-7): GAGVSQSPSNKVTEKGKDVELRCDPISGHTALYWYRQSLGQGLEFLIYFQGNSAPDKSGLPSDRFSAERTGGSVSTLTIQRTQQEDSAVYLCASSQDIYSYEQYFGPGTRLTVT.

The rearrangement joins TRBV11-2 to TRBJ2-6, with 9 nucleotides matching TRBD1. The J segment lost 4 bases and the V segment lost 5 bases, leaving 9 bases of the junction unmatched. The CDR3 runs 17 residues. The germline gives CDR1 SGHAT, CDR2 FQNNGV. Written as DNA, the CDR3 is TGTGCCAGCAGCCCCCTAGGACAGGGGACCGGGGCCAACGTCCTGACTTTC. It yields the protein CASSPLGQGTGANVLTF. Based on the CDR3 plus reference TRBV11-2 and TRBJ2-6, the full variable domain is EAGVAQSPRYKIIEKRQSVAFWCNPISGHATLYWYQQILGQGPKLLIQFQNNGVVDDSQLPKDRFSAERLKGVDSTLKIQPAKLEDSAVYLCASSPLGQGTGANVLTFGAGSRLTVL.

In nucleotides, the CDR3 is TGTGCCAGCAGCTTAGACGGGACAGTAAATACGCAGTATTTT. Protein sequence: CASSLDGTVNTQYF. The chain carries TRBV11-2 and TRBJ2-3; 7 nucleotides agree with TRBD1. The CDR3 contains 14 residues. Trimming took 0 bases from V and 7 from J; bases not matched to a gene: 4. Germline V gene data show CDR1 as SGHAT and CDR2 as FQNNGV.

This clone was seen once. CDR3 region: CAWSLGQLNEQFF. DNA for the CDR3: TGTGCCTGGAGTCTAGGACAGCTCAATGAGCAGTTCTTC. The rearrangement joins TRBV30 to TRBJ2-1; D may be TRBD1 (6 bases). Looked up from germline, CDR1 is GTSNPN and CDR2 is SVGIG (reference sequence). The CDR3 runs to 13 residues. Trimming pared 2 bases from V and 6 bases from J, leaving 11 bases between.

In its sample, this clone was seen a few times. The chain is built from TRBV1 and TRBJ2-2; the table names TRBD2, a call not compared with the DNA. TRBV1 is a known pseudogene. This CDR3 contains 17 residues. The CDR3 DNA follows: TGCACCAGCAGCCATTCGAGCGGGGGGGCTGACACCGGGGAGCTGTTTTTT. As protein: CTSSHSSGGADTGELFF.

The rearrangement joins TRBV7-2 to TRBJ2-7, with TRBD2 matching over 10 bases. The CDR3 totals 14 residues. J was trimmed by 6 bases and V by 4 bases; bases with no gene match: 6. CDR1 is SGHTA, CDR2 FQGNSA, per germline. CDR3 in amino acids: CASSSMGTSVEQYF. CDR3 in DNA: TGTGCCAGCAGCTCAATGGGGACTAGCGTCGAGCAGTACTTC.

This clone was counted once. CDR3 sequence reads: CASSIDGRQTTLPYEQYF. Written as DNA, the CDR3 is TGTGCCAGTAGTATAGATGGGAGACAAACCACTCTACCCTACGAGCAGTACTTC. The chain carries TRBV19 and TRBJ2-7, with a possible D match to TRBD2 (5 bases). V shed 0 bases and J shed 2 bases, with 20 bases lying between them. In germline, CDR1 is LNHDA, CDR2 SQIVND (reference sequence). This CDR3 region has 18 residues.

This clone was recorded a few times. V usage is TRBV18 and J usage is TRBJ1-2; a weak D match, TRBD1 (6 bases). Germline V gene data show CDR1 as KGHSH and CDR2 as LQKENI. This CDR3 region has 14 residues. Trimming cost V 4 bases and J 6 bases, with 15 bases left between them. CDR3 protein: CASSQPQGGHGYTF. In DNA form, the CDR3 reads TGTGCCAGCTCACAACCACAGGGAGGGCATGGCTACACCTTC.

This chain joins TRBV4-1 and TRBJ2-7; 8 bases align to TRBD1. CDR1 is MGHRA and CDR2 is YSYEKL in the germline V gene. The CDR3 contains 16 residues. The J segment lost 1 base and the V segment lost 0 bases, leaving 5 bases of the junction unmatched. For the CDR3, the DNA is TGCGCCAGCAGCCAAGATGAGGACAGGGATTCCTACGAGCAGTACTTC. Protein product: CASSQDEDRDSYEQYF.

CDR3 nucleotides: TGTGCCAGCAGTTCGTCTGGGGGCCGTTGGTTGGCGGAGACCCAGTACTTC. Its protein product is CASSSSGGRWLAETQYF. The J gene is TRBJ2-5, the V gene TRBV28; maybe TRBD1 (6 bases). The V end lost 4 bases, the J end lost 5 bases, and 23 bases lay between the germline ends. The germline CDR1 and CDR2 sequences are MDHEN and SYDVKM. The CDR3 loop spans 17 amino acids.

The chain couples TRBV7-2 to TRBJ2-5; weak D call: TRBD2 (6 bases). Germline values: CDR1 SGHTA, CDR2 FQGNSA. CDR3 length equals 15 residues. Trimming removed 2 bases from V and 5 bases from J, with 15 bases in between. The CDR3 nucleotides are TGTGCCAGCAGCTTATCGCCTAGCGAAGCGGAGACCCAGTACTTC. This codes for CASSLSPSEAETQYF.

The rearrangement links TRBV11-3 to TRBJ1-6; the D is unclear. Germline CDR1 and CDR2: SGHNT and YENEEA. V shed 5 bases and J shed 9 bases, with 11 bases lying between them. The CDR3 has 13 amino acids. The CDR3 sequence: CASSPQSGSPLHF. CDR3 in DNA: TGTGCCAGCAGCCCCCAGTCGGGTTCACCCCTCCACTTT.

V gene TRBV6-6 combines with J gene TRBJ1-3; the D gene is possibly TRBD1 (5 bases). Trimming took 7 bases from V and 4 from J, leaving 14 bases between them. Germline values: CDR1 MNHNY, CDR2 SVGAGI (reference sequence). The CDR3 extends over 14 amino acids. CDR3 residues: CASNSGGSGNTIYF. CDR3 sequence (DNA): TGTGCCAGCAACTCGGGGGGGTCCGGAAACACCATATATTTT.

The CDR3 is CASSWAGTGDETQYF. CDR3 coding DNA: TGTGCCAGCAGCTGGGCGGGGACAGGTGACGAGACCCAGTACTTC. V and J are TRBV5-5 and TRBJ2-5; TRBD1 aligns across 8 bases. V was pared by 3 bases and J by 5 bases, with 9 bases of the junction left unmatched. Germline CDR1 reads SGHKS; CDR2 reads YYEKEE (reference sequence). The CDR3 totals 15 residues.

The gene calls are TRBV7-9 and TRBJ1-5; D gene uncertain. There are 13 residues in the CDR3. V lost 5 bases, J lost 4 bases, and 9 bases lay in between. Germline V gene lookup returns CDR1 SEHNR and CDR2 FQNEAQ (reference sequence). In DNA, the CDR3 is TGTGCCAGCAGCCCACAGCTGAATCAGCCCCAGCATTTT. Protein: CASSPQLNQPQHF.

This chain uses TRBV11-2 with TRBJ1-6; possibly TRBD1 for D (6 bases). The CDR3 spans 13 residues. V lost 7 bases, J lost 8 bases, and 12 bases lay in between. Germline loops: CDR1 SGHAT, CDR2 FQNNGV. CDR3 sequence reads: CASTEQGYSPLHF. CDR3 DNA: TGTGCCAGCACGGAACAGGGCTATTCACCCCTCCACTTT.

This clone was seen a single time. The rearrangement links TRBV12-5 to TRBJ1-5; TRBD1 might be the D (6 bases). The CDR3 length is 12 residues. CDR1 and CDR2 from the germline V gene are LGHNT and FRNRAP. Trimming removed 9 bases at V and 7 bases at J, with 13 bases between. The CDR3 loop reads CARCSGAQPQHF. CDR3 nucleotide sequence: TGTGCTAGGTGTTCAGGGGCCCAGCCCCAGCATTTT.

For the CDR3, the DNA is TGTGCCTGGAGTGAACAGGGGTTCGGAGATACGCAGTATTTT. It specifies CAWSEQGFGDTQYF. V and J are TRBV30 and TRBJ2-3; 7 bases line up with TRBD1. The CDR3 runs to 14 residues. Germline-derived CDR1 and CDR2 are GTSNPN and SVGIG (reference sequence). V gave up 1 base and J gave up 5 bases; unmatched junction bases: 6.

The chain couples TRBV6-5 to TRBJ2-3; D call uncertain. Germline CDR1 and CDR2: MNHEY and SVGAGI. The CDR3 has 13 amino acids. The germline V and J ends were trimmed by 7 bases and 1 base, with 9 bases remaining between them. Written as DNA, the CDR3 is TGTGCCAGCACGGAGTGGGGCACAGATACGCAGTATTTT. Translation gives CASTEWGTDTQYF.

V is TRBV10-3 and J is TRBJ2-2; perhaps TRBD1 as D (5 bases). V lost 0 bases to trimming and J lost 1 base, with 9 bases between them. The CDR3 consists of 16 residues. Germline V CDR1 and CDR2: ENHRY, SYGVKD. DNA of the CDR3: TGTGCCATCAGTGAGTCCTCGACAGTGAACACCGGGGAGCTGTTTTTT. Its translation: CAISESSTVNTGELFF.

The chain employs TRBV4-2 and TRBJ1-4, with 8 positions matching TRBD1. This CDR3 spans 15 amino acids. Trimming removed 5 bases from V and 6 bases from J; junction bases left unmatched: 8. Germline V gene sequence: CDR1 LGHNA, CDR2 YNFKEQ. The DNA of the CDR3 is TGTGCCAGCAGCAGAGAGACAGGGGAAGATGAAAAACTGTTTTTT. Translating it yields CASSRETGEDEKLFF.

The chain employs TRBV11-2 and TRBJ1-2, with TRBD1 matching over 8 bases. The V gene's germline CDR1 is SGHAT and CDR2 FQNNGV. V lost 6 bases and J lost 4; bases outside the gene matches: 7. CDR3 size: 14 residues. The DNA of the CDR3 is TGTGCCAGCAGAGATCGACAGGGGTTCTATGGCTACACCTTC. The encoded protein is CASRDRQGFYGYTF.

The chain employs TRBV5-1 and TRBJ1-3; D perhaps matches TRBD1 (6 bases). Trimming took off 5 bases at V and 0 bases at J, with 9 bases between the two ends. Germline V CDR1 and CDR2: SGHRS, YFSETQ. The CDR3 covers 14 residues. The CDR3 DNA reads TGCGCCAGCAGGCAGGACAGCTCTGGAAACACCATATATTTT. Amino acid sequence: CASRQDSSGNTIYF.